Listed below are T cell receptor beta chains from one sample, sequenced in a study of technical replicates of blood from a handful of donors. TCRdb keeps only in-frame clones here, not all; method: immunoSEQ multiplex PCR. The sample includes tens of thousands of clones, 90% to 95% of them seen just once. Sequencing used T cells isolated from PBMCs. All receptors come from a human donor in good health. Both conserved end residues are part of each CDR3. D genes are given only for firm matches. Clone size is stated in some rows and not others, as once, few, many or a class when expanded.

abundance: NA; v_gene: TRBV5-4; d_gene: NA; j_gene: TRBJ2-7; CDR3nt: TGTGCCAGCAGCCCTGTCTCCGGGAGCTCCTACGAGCAGTACTTC; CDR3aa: CASSPVSGSSYEQYF
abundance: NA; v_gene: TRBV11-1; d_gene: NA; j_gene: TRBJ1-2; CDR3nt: TGTGCCAGCTCTCAGGGCGACTATGGCTACACCTTC; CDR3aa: CASSQGDYGYTF
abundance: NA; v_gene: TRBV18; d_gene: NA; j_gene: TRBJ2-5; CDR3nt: TGTGCCAGCTCACTTCGACAGACAGGCCAAGAGACCCAGTACTTC; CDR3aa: CASSLRQTGQETQYF
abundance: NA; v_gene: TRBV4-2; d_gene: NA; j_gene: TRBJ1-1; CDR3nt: TGTGCCAGCAGCACCCTCAATGGAGGGGAAGACACTGAAGCTTTCTTT; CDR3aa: CASSTLNGGEDTEAFF
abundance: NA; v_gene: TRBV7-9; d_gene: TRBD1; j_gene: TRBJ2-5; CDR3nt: TGTGCCAGCAGCTTAACCCTGACAGGGAAAGAAGAGACCCAGTACTTC; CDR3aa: CASSLTLTGKEETQYF
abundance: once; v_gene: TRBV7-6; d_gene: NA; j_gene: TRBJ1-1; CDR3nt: TGTGCCAGCAGCCGCAACAGGGCAACTGAAGCTTTCTTT; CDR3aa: CASSRNRATEAFF
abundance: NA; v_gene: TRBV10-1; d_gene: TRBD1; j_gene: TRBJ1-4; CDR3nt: TGCGCCAGCAGGGACAGGGGAAATGAAAAACTGTTTTTT; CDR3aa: CASRDRGNEKLFF
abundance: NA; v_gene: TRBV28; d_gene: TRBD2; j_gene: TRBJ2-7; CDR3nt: TGTGCCAGCAGTATTAGCGGGAGCTCCTACGAGCAGTACTTC; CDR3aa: CASSISGSSYEQYF
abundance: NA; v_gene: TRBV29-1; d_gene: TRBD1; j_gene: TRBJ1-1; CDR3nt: TGCAGCGTCTCCGCAACGGGACAGGGAGAAGCTTTCTTT; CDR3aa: CSVSATGQGEAFF
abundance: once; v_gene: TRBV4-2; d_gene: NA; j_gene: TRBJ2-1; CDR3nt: TGTGCCAGCAGCTACCAGGGGAACAATGAGCAGTTCTTC; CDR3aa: CASSYQGNNEQFF
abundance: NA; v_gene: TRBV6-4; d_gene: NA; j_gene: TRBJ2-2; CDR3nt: TGTGCCAGCAGTGACCGACTGCGTAACGGGGAGCTGTTTTTT; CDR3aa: CASSDRLRNGELFF
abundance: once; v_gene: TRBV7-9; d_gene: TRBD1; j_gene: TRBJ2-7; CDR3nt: TGTGCCAGCAGCTTAGACAGGACAGGGGGCTACGAGCAGTACTTC; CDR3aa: CASSLDRTGGYEQYF
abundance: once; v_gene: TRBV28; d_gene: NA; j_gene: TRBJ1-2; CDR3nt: TGTGCCAGCAGTGGGCAGGGTGCCAACCTTAACTATGGCTACACCTTC; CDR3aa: CASSGQGANLNYGYTF
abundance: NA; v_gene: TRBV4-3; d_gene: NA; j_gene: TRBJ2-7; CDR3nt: TGCGCCAGCAGCCAAGATCGAGCGGTTACCTACGAGCAGTACTTC; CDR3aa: CASSQDRAVTYEQYF
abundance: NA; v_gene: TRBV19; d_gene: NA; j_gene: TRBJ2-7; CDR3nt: TGTGCCAGTAGACTAAGGGCGGACGGGAGCCACGAGCAGTACTTC; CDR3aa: CASRLRADGSHEQYF
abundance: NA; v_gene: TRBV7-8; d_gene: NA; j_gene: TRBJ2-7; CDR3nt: TGTGCCAGCAGCTTCAGCGGAACCTACGAGCAGTACTTC; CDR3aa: CASSFSGTYEQYF
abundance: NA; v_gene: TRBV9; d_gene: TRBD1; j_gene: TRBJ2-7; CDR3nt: TGTGCCAGCAGCGTAGGGACAGGGGTCTACGAGCAGTACTTC; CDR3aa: CASSVGTGVYEQYF
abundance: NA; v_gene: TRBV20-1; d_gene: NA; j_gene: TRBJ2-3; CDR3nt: TGCAGTGGCGAAAGCACAGATACGCAGTATTTT; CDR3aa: CSGESTDTQYF
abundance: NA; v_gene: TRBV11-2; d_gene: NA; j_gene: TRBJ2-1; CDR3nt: TGTGCCAGCAGCTTAGGACTCGCGAGAGTTGATGACAATGAGCAGTTCTTC; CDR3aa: CASSLGLARVDDNEQFF
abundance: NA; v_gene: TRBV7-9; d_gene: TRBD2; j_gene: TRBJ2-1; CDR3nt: TGTGCCAGCAGCTTAGCGACGGCTAGCGGGAGGAGCTACAATGAGCAGTTCTTC; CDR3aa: CASSLATASGRSYNEQFF
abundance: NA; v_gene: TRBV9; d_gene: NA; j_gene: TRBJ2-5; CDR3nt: TGTGCCAGCAGCGTAGATAGCGAGGTATGGCGAGAGACCCAGTACTTC; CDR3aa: CASSVDSEVWRETQYF
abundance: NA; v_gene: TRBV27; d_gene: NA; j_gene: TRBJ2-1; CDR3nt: TGTGCCAGCAGGATTGGACAGAGCTCCTACAATGAGCAGTTCTTC; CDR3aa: CASRIGQSSYNEQFF
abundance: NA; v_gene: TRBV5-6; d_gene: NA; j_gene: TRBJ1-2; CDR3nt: TGTGCCAGCAGCTTGGGAGCCCGACAGACCTACTATGGCTACACCTTC; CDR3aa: CASSLGARQTYYGYTF
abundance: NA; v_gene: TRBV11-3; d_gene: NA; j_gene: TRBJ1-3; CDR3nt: TGTGCCAGCAGCTTCGCAGACACCGCCTCTGGAAACACCATATATTTT; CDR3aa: CASSFADTASGNTIYF
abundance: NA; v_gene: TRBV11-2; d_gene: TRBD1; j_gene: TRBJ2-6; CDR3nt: TGTGCCACCTCGCTTGACAGGGGATACTCTGGGGCCAACGTCCTGACTTTC; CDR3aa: CATSLDRGYSGANVLTF
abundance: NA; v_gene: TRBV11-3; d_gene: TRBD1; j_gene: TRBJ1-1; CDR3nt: TGTGCCAGCAGCGGCAGGGGGAAGGACACTGAAGCTTTCTTT; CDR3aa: CASSGRGKDTEAFF
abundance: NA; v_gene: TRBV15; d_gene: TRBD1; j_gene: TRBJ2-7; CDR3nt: TGTGCCACCAGCAGGACAGGGTACGAGCAGTACTTC; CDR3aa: CATSRTGYEQYF
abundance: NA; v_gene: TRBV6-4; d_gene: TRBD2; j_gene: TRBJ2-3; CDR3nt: TGTGCCAGCAGTGACTCGCGGGAGACAGATACGCAGTATTTT; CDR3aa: CASSDSRETDTQYF
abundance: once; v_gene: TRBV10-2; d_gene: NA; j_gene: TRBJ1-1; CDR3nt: TGCGCCAGCAGTCACACGAACACTGAAGCTTTCTTT; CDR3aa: CASSHTNTEAFF
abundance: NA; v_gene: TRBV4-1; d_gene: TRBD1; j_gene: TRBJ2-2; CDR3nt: TGCGCCAGCAGCCCGACAGGGGCCAACACCGGGGAGCTGTTTTTT; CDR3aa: CASSPTGANTGELFF
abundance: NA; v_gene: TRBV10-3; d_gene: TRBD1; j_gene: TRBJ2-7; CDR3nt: TGTGCCATCAGTGAGCTGAGTGGGACAGGGGCGTTTGAGCAGTACTTC; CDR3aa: CAISELSGTGAFEQYF
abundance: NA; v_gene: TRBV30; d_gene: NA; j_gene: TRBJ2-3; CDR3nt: TGTGCCTGGAGTGTAGTAGGGGCCATCACAGATACGCAGTATTTT; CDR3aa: CAWSVVGAITDTQYF
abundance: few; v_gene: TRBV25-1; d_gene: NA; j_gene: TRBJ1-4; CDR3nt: TGTGCCAGCAGTGACAGGCAACTGCAACTTGAAAAACTGTTTTTT; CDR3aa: CASSDRQLQLEKLFF
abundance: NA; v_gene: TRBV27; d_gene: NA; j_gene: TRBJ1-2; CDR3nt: TGTGCCAGCAGTCCCGGGGGTTACAACTATGGCTACACCTTC; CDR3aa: CASSPGGYNYGYTF
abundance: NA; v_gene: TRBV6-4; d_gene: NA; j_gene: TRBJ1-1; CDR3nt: TGTGCCAGCAGTGCAGTTCCGGGGATGAACACTGAAGCTTTCTTT; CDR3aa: CASSAVPGMNTEAFF
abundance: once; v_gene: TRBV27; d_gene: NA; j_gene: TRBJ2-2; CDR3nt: TGTGCCAGCAGTGCGATCCGGGACTCCCGAACCAGGGAGCTGTTTTTT; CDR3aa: CASSAIRDSRTRELFF
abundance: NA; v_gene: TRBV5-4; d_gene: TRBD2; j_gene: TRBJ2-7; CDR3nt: TGTGCCAGCAGCTTGGTACTAGCGGCACCTCACGAGCAGTACTTC; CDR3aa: CASSLVLAAPHEQYF
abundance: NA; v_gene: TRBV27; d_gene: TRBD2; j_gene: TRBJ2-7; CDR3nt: TGTGCCAGCAGACGAGCTAGCGGAATGCCCTACGAGCAGTACTTC; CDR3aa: CASRRASGMPYEQYF
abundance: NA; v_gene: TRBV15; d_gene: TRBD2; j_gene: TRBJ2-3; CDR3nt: TGTGCCACCACGGGACTAGCGGAGCCCACAGATACGCAGTATTTT; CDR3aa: CATTGLAEPTDTQYF
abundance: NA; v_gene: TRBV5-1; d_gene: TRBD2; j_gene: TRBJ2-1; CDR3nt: TGCGCCAGCAGCTTGAGGGCTAGCGGGAGTGTTGAGCAGTTCTTC; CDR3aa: CASSLRASGSVEQFF
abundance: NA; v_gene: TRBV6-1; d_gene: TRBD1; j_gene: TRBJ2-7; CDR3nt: TGTGCCAGCAAGAGGTATGGACAGGGTAGAGGCGAGCAGTACTTC; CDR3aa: CASKRYGQGRGEQYF
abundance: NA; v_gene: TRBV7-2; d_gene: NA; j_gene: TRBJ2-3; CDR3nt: TGTGCCAGCAGCGCACAGGTGTCTAGCACAGATACGCAGTATTTT; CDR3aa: CASSAQVSSTDTQYF
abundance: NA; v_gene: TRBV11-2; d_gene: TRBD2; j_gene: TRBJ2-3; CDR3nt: TGTGCCAGCAGCCTGTACTTTAGCGGGAGAGGGGGGGATACGCAGTATTTT; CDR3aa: CASSLYFSGRGGDTQYF
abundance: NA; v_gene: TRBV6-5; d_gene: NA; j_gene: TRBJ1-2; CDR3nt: TGTGCCAGCAGTTACGGACAGAAAAATGGCTACACCTTC; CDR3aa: CASSYGQKNGYTF